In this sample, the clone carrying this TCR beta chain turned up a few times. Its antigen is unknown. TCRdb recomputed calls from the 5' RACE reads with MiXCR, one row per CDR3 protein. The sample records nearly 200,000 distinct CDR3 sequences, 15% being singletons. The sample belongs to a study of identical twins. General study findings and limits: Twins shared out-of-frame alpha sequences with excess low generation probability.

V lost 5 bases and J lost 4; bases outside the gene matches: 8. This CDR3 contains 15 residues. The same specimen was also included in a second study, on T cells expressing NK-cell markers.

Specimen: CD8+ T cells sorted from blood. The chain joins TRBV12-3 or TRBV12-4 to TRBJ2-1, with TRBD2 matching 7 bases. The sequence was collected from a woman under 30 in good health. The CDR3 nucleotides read TGTGCCAGCAGTCCCTCGGGGGAGGGATACAATGAGCAGTTCTTC. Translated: CASSPSGEGYNEQFF.